The 24 T cell receptor beta chains below come from one sample, sequenced in a study of tumor and adjacent non-tumor tissue in lung cancer. Three rounds of nested PCR, following a modified ARM-PCR protocol, produced the TCRbeta library. One entry per CDR3 protein, called by TCRdb with MiXCR from the multiplex PCR reads. Seen here are 65,000 to 85,000 distinct CDR3 sequences, under 80% observed once, and the top ten hold less than 50%. The template was RNA from unsorted bulk tissue. The normal lung tissue was taken more than 3 cm from the tumor edge. The sample was distant non-tumor lung tissue. The receptor set was obtained from a man aged 55 to 70 with non-small cell lung cancer.

This sequence joins TRBV6-1 and TRBJ1-3; no reliable D call. This CDR3 spans 14 amino acids. V lost 9 bases and J lost 3, with 15 bases in between. Looked up from germline, CDR1 is MNHNS and CDR2 is SASEGT. DNA of the CDR3: TGTGCCAGTGTCCTGCACGGAAGTGGAAACACCATATATTTT. This encodes CASVLHGSGNTIYF.

A remark on this clonotype: A read error may account for a junction end that differs from germline. The chain recombines TRBV11-3 with TRBJ2-3; D is perhaps TRBD2 (5 bases). CDR1 SGHNT and CDR2 YENEEA come from the germline V gene. The CDR3 contains 16 residues. The CDR3 sequence: CTSGSGLVDSTDTQYF. Here the CDR3 DNA reads TGTACCAGCGGCTCCGGGCTAGTAGATAGTACAGATACCCAGTATTTT. Complete variable domain (other parts from reference TRBV11-3 and TRBJ2-3): EAGVVQSPRYKIIEKKQPVAFWCNPISGHNTLYWYLQNLGQGPELLIRYENEEAVDDSQLPKDRFSAERLKGVDSTLKIQPAELGDSAVYLCTSGSGLVDSTDTQYFGPGTRLTVL.

With respect to this clonotype: Compared with germline, one end of the junction differs, possibly owing to a read error. The chain carries TRBV11-1 and TRBJ2-1; 7 positions agree with TRBD2. CDR1 and CDR2 from the germline V gene are SGHAT and FQDESV (reference sequence). The CDR3 runs 16 residues. The CDR3 reads CTSNFSFGGTYNEQFF. In DNA form, the CDR3 reads TGTACCAGCAACTTCTCTTTCGGGGGGACCTACAATGAGCAGTTCTTC.

A remark on this clonotype: Relative to the germline gene, one junction end is altered; a read error may explain this. The chain links TRBV10-3 to TRBJ2-6; 8 nucleotides align to TRBD2. In germline, CDR1 is ENHRY, CDR2 SYGVKD. The CDR3 sequence is 20 residues long. CDR3: CAISEHGTSGRDSGVNVLTF. CDR3 in DNA: TGTGCCATCAGTGAACATGGGACTAGTGGAAGGGACTCTGGGGTCAACGTCCTGACTTTC.

Concerning this clonotype itself: Germline is not matched at one junction end, which may reflect a read error. The V and J genes are TRBV5-1 and TRBJ2-2; maybe TRBD2 (5 bases). The CDR3 has 13 residues. Germline V CDR1 and CDR2: SGHRS, YFSETQ. As DNA, the CDR3 is TGCGCCAGCAGTATAACGGTCACCGGGGAGCTGCCTTTT. Its protein product is CASSITVTGELPF. Filled out from reference TRBV5-1 and TRBJ2-2, the complete variable domain reads KAGVTQTPRYLIKTRGQQVTLSCSPISGHRSVSWYQQTPGQGLQFLFEYFSETQRNKGNFPGRFSGRQFSNSRSEMNVSTLELGDSALYLCASSITVTGELPFGEGSRLTVL.

Notes on this clonotype: Because it lacks the conserved phenylalanine or tryptophan at the end, this CDR3 is likely a read error. No DNA is shown, since the ends of the CDR3 on it are uncertain; the CDR3 is the one TCRdb lists. This rearrangement joins TRBV6-6 to TRBJ2-7; the table's D call TRBD1 went unverified against the DNA. Germline lookup yields CDR1 MNHNY and CDR2 SVGAGI (reference sequence). Counting both end residues, the CDR3 totals 13 amino acids. The CDR3 loop reads CASATGTGYEEYI.

This clonotype was picked up one time. The junction and the germline gene differ at one end; a read error may be behind it. V is TRBV6-4 and J is TRBJ2-2; D gene ambiguous. CDR1 and CDR2 from the germline V gene are MRHNA and SNTAGT. The length of the CDR3 is 12 residues. The chain's CDR3 is CASPLTAGELFF. The CDR3, as DNA: TGCGCCAGCCCCCTGACCGCCGGGGAGCTGTTTTTT.

With regard to this clonotype: Its ends do not fully match the called genes, so a read error is possible. The rearrangement uses TRBV11-2 and TRBJ2-7; tentatively, D is TRBD1 (5 bases). The germline CDR1 and CDR2 sequences are SGHAT and FQNNGV. The CDR3 sequence is 15 residues long. CDR3 coding DNA: TGTGCCAGCAGCTTAGATCTACGACAGACTTACGACCAGTACTTC. Translating it yields CASSLDLRQTYDQYF.

This clonotype occurred many times. This rearrangement joins TRBV20-1 to TRBJ1-5; TRBD1 matches 8 bases. The V and J ends lost 6 bases and 5 bases, in that order; junction bases with no gene match: 12. This CDR3 contains 15 residues. In germline, CDR1 is DFQATT, CDR2 SNEGSKA (reference sequence). CDR3 loop: CSAVHLQGEYQPQHF. CDR3 nucleotide sequence: TGCAGTGCAGTACACCTACAGGGGGAATATCAGCCCCAGCATTTT.

As regards this clonotype: This sequence may be a read error, since a much larger clone differs from it by one base. The rearrangement uses TRBV20-1 and TRBJ2-3; 7 nucleotides agree with TRBD1. Germline CDR1 is DFQATT and CDR2 is SNEGSKA (reference sequence). The CDR3 length is 16 residues. Trimming at V came to 6 bases and at J to 5 bases, leaving 17 bases not matched to a gene. As DNA, the CDR3 is TGCAGTGCCCCCGGCAAGGGGGCGTTTGGCATAGATACGCAGTATTTT. It specifies CSAPGKGAFGIDTQYF.

About this clonotype itself: The junction differs from germline at one of its ends, possibly a read error. The rearrangement links TRBV6-5 to TRBJ2-1; TRBD2 matches at 7 bases. The CDR3 length is 15 residues. CDR1 MNHEY and CDR2 SVGAGI come from the germline V gene. This chain's CDR3 is CTSSYASGIHYERFF. The CDR3 DNA reads as TGTACTAGCAGTTACGCGAGCGGGATTCACTATGAGCGGTTCTTC.

With regard to this clonotype: The final CDR3 position lacks the conserved phenylalanine or tryptophan, pointing to a likely read error. The chain uses TRBV15 and TRBJ2-5; the match to TRBD2 covers 12 bases. The CDR3 loop spans 15 amino acids. CDR1 is LNHNV and CDR2 is YYDKDF in the germline V gene (reference sequence). Losses at the gene ends were 8 bases for V and 4 bases for J; bases not matched to a gene: 8. CDR3 bases: TGTGCCACCTCAAACCAACTAGCGGGAGGAGAGACCCAGTACCTC. As protein: CATSNQLAGGETQYL.

Details on this clonotype: This likely comes from a read error, as the CDR3 has no conserved phenylalanine or tryptophan at its end. The chain employs TRBV12-3 or TRBV12-4 and TRBJ2-5, with D unresolved. There are 13 residues in the CDR3. In DNA, the CDR3 is TGTGCCATCAGCCTGTCTCCTCAAGAGATCCAGTACTCC. This gives the protein CAISLSPQEIQYS.

For this clonotype: A junction end diverges from the germline sequence, so it may reflect a read error. The V gene is TRBV6-5, the J gene TRBJ1-2, with D possibly matching TRBD1 (6 bases). The CDR3 runs 15 residues. Germline CDR1 reads MNHEY; CDR2 reads SVGAGI. CDR3 DNA sequence: TGTGCCAGCAGTCAACAGGGTGGGAATAACTATGGTTACATCTTC. Amino acids: CASSQQGGNNYGYIF.

This clonotype was seen more than once but under ten times. At one end the junction does not follow the germline gene, possibly because of a read error. V gene TRBV20-1 combines with J gene TRBJ1-1; D is uncertain. Germline V gives CDR1 DFQATT, CDR2 SNEGSKA (reference sequence). This CDR3 region has 14 residues. The CDR3 DNA reads as TGCAGTACTAGAGACGGGCAAGGTACATCTGAAGCTTTCTTC. Translating gives CSTRDGQGTSEAFF.

Concerning this clonotype itself: Given a much more abundant clone one base away, this may be a read error. V usage is TRBV28 and J usage is TRBJ2-7, with TRBD2 matching over 15 bases. CDR3 length equals 17 residues. The germline CDR1 and CDR2 sequences are MDHEN and SYDVKM. V trimming: 4 bases; J trimming: 5 bases; junction bases outside the gene matches: 9. CDR3 sequence reads: CASSSPGTSGRWNEQYF. CDR3 nucleotide sequence: TGTGCCAGCAGTTCCCCCGGGACTAGCGGGAGGTGGAACGAGCAGTACTTC.

To note about this clonotype: Because the CDR3 is missing its conserved closing phenylalanine or tryptophan, this is likely a read error. The gene calls are TRBV4-1 and TRBJ2-1, with D maybe TRBD2 (6 bases). This CDR3 is built from 17 residues. Per the germline V gene, CDR1 is MGHRA and CDR2 is YSYEKL. CDR3 residues: CAGSQDGAGLLVYGQFL. In DNA, the CDR3 is TGCGCCGGCAGCCAAGATGGGGCGGGATTACTGGTTTATGGGCAGTTCCTC.

The rearrangement joins TRBV7-2 to TRBJ2-7; D is unclear. The CDR3 consists of 15 residues. V lost 3 bases, J lost 7 bases, and 19 bases lay in between. Germline V gene data show CDR1 as SGHTA and CDR2 as FQGNSA. The CDR3 DNA reads TGTGCCAGCAGCTTTCGGGCGAGGATGGATGATGAGCAGTACTTC. Amino acids: CASSFRARMDDEQYF.

This clonotype was seen ten or more times. V usage is TRBV24-1 and J usage is TRBJ2-1, with D uncertain. CDR1 and CDR2 (germline): KGHDR, SFDVKD. This CDR3 spans 13 amino acids. Trimming shortened V by 3 bases and J by 7 bases, and 9 bases separated the two germline ends. CDR3 DNA sequence: TGTGCCACCAGTGATCCGCCGGCGAATGAGCAGTTCTTC. Amino acid sequence: CATSDPPANEQFF.

Turning to this clonotype: This may stem from a read error, because a much larger clone lies one nucleotide away. The conserved final phenylalanine or tryptophan is absent from the CDR3, which likely points to a read error. The rearrangement links TRBV28 to TRBJ2-1, with no clear D. Trimming cost V 2 bases and J 5 bases, with 10 bases left between them. The CDR3 runs to 14 residues. Germline loops: CDR1 MDHEN, CDR2 SYDVKM. In nucleotides, the CDR3 is TGTGCCAGCAGTTTAAGTGCAGGTAACAATGAGCAGTTCTAC. It encodes CASSLSAGNNEQFY.

As for this clonotype: At one of its ends the junction is not consistent with the germline gene, which may arise from a read error. The rearrangement joins TRBV7-8 to TRBJ2-7, with D uncertain. Germline CDR1 SGHVS, CDR2 FQNEAQ. This CDR3 spans 16 amino acids. Here the CDR3 DNA reads TGTGCCAGCAGCTTAGGTGGGCTTGGCAGCTCCTACGGGCAGTACTTC. This codes for CASSLGGLGSSYGQYF. Using reference TRBV7-8 and TRBJ2-7 for the parts outside the CDR3, the full variable domain is GAGVSQSPRYKVAKRGQDVALRCDPISGHVSLFWYQQALGQGPEFLTYFQNEAQLDKSGLPSDRFFAERPEGSVSTLKIQRTQQEDSAVYLCASSLGGLGSSYGQYFGPGTRLTVT.

This clonotype was seen at least ten times. The gene calls are TRBV2 and TRBJ2-7, with D perhaps assigned TRBD1 or TRBD2 (5 bases each). V was trimmed by 6 bases and J by 0 bases, leaving 15 bases between them. This CDR3 region has 15 residues. Germline V gives CDR1 SNHLY, CDR2 FYNNEI. The CDR3 spells CASSRTGPPSYEQYF. The CDR3 bases are TGTGCCAGCAGCAGAACGGGGCCCCCCTCCTACGAGCAGTACTTC.

Comments on this clonotype: One end of the junction does not line up with germline, which may come from a read error. The J gene is TRBJ2-5, the V gene TRBV6-5; D perhaps matches TRBD1 (5 bases). This CDR3 is built from 12 residues. Germline CDR1 reads MNHEY; CDR2 reads SVGAGI. The CDR3 DNA sequence: TGTGCCAGTATCGACAGTGAGGAGACCCACTACTTC. Translating gives CASIDSEETHYF.

Worth noting for this clonotype: A read error may account for a junction end that differs from germline. The J gene is TRBJ2-7, the V gene TRBV20-1; D is perhaps TRBD2 (6 bases). Germline V gives CDR1 DFQATT, CDR2 SNEGSKA (reference sequence). This CDR3 is built from 16 residues. Written as DNA, the CDR3 is TGCAGCGCTAGAGACATGGGAGTAGCGGCAACCTACGGGCAGTACTTC. Translated, it gives CSARDMGVAATYGQYF.